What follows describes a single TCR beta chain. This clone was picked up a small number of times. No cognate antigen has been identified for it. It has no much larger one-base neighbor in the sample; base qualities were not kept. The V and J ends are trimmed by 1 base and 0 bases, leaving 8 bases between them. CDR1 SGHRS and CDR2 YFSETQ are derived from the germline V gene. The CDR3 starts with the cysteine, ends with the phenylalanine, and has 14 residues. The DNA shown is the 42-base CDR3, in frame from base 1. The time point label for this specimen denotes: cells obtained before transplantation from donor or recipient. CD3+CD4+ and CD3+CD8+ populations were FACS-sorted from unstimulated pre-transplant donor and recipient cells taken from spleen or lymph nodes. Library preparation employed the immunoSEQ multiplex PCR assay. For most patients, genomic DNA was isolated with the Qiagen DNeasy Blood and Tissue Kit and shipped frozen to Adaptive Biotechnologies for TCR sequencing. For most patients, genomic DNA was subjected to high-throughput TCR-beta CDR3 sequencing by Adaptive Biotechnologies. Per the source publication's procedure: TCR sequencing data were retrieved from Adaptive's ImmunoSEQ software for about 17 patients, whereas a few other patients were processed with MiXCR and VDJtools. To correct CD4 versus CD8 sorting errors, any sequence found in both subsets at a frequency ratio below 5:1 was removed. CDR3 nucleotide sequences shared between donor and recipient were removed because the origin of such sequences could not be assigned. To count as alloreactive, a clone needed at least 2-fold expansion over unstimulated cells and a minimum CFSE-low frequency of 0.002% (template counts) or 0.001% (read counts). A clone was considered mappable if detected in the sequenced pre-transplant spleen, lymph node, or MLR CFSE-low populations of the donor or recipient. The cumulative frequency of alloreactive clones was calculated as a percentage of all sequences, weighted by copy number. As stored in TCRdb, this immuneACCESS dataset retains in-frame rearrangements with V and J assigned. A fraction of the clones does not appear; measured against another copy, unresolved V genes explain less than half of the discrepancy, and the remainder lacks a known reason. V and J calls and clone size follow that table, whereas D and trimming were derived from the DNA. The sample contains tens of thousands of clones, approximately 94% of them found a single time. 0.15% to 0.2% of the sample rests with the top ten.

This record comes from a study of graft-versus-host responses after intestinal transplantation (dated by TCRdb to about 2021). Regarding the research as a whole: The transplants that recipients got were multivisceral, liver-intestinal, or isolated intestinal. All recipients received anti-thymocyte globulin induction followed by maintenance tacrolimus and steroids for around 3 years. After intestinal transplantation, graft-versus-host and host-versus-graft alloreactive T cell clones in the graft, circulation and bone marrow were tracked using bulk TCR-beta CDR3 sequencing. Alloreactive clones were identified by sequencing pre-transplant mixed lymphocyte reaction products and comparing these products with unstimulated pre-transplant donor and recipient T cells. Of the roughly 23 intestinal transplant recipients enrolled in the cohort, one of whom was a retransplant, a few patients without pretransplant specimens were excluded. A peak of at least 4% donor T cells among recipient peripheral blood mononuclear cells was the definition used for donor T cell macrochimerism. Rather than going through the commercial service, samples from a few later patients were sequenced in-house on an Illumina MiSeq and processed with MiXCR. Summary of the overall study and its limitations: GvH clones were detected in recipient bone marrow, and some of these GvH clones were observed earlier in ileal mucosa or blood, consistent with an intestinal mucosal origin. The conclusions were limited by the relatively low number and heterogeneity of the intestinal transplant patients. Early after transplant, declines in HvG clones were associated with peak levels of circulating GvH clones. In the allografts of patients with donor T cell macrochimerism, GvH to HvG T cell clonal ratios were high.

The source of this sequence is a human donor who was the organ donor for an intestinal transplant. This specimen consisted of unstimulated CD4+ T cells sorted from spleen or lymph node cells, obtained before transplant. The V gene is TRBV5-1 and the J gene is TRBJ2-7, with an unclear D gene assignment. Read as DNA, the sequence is TGCGCCAGCAGCTTGTTGGGTGGCTCCTACGAGCAGTACTTC. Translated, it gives CASSLLGGSYEQYF.